This T cell receptor beta chain was recorded in a study of identical twins. As for this clonotype: Its matching antigen is unknown.

TCRdb reprocessed the 5' RACE reads via MiXCR and lists one record per CDR3 protein. Of roughly 690,000 distinct CDR3 sequences listed, roughly 6% are singletons. Germline V gene data show CDR1 as ENHRY and CDR2 as SYGVKD. The CDR3 spans 14 residues. The V and J ends lost 4 bases and 6 bases, in that order; junction bases with no gene match: 4. Study results and limitations: Out-of-frame beta sequences exhibited a weaker degree of excess twin sharing. The presence of invariant MAIT and iNKT cells could partly confound analyses of zero-insertion sequences. Reduced insertions were recorded for abundant cord blood beta clonotypes, with no such pattern in memory repertoires.

Sequences were obtained from naive T cells sorted from blood. The receptor was isolated from a young man in good health. The rearrangement uses TRBV10-3 and TRBJ2-1; TRBD1 agrees at 9 bases. This chain's CDR3 is CAISGGQGGNEQFF. As DNA, the CDR3 is TGTGCCATCAGTGGGGGACAGGGAGGCAATGAGCAGTTCTTC.